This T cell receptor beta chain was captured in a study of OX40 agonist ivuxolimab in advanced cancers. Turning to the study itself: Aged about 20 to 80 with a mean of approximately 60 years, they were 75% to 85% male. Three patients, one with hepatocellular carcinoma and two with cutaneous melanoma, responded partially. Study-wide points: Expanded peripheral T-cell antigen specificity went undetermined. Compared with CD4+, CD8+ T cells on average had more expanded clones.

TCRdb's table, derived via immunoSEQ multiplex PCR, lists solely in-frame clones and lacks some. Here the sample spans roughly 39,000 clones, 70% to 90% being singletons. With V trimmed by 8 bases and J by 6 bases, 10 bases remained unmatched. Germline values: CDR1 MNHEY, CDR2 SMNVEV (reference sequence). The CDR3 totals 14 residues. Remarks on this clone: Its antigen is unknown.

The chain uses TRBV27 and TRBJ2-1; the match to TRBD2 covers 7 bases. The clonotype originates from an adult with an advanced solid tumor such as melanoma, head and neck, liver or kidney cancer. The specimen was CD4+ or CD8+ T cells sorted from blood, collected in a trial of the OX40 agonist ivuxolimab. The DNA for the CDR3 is TGTGCCAGCGGGGGGAGGGCTAGCATCAATGAGCAGTTCTTC. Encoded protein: CASGGRASINEQFF.